This T cell receptor beta chain was sequenced in a study of response to subunit inactivated influenza vaccine. This clonotype was found many times. Its antigen remains unknown. Study-wide results and limits: Each seasonal flu vaccination may recruit only limited new T cells, authors suggested.

Each CDR3 protein is one row after TCRdb ran MiXCR on the RT-PCR reads. The sample lists roughly 170,000 distinct CDR3 sequences; nearly 9.5% were seen once. This CDR3 has 15 residues. Trimming took 4 bases from V and 1 from J, leaving 12 bases between them. Germline CDR1 reads SGHRS; CDR2 reads YFSETQ. This chain joins TRBV5-1 and TRBJ2-1; possible D gene TRBD2, 5 bases. Sequencing was performed on non-naive T cells sorted from PBMCs, taken on the day of vaccination. The source is a man aged 50 or older who received an inactivated influenza vaccine. The CDR3 bases are TGCGCCAGCAGCCCCCTAGGGAGATCCTACAATGAGCAGTTCTTC. It encodes CASSPLGRSYNEQFF.